These T cell receptor beta chains were read from a single sample in a study of CD8 T cells in ankylosing spondylitis. In TCRdb, the 5' RACE reads were re-called with MiXCR into one record per CDR3 protein. The sample lists some 140,000 distinct CDR3 sequences; roughly 8.8% were seen once. Specimen: synovial fluid, either unsorted or a sorted T cell fraction (not recorded which). These receptors all stem from a male donor with ankylosing spondylitis. Both conserved end residues are part of each CDR3. A D gene is named only where the DNA matches it firmly. The size of a clone is reported for some rows only, either as once, few or many, or as a class for expanded clones.

d_gene	j_gene	v_gene	abundance	CDR3aa	CDR3nt
TRBD1	TRBJ2-2	TRBV6-2/TRBV6-3	.	CASSKNRGRELFF	TGTGCCAGCAGTAAAAACAGGGGCCGGGAGCTGTTTTTT
TRBD1	TRBJ1-4	TRBV28	few	CASSLGTANEKLFF	TGTGCCAGCAGTTTAGGGACAGCAAATGAAAAACTGTTTTTT
.	TRBJ2-1	TRBV7-2	many	CASSLRLQPYNEQFF	TGTGCCAGCAGCTTAAGGCTGCAGCCCTACAATGAGCAGTTCTTC
TRBD2	TRBJ2-3	TRBV20-1	.	CSAGSGLAGVYTDTQYF	TGCAGTGCTGGTTCGGGACTAGCGGGAGTATACACAGATACGCAGTATTTT
TRBD1	TRBJ1-3	TRBV7-9	.	CASSRAGGAEGNTIYF	TGTGCCAGCAGCAGGGCAGGGGGCGCGGAAGGAAACACCATATATTTT
.	TRBJ1-1	TRBV7-9	few	CASSLSRVGDTEAFF	TGTGCCAGCAGCTTATCTAGGGTTGGAGACACTGAAGCTTTCTTT
.	TRBJ1-1	TRBV10-3	.	CAISELENPNTEAFF	TGTGCCATCAGTGAGTTAGAGAACCCGAACACTGAAGCTTTCTTT
TRBD2	TRBJ2-7	TRBV20-1	few	CSARITGLAGEQYF	TGCAGTGCTAGGATTACAGGACTAGCGGGCGAGCAGTACTTC
.	TRBJ2-1	TRBV2	few	CASSERGPYNEQFF	TGTGCCAGCAGTGAACGGGGACCCTACAATGAGCAGTTCTTC
.	TRBJ1-1	TRBV5-1	.	CASSLGAGSTETFF	TGCGCCAGCAGCTTGGGGGCCGGGAGCACTGAAACTTTCTTT
.	TRBJ2-1	TRBV5-6	few	CASSRLSSSYNEQFF	TGTGCCAGCAGTAGACTCTCCAGCTCCTACAATGAGCAGTTCTTC
.	TRBJ2-2	TRBV7-3	many	CASSPSRDSGELFF	TGTGCCAGCAGCCCAAGCAGGGACTCCGGGGAGCTGTTTTTT
.	TRBJ2-7	TRBV6-6	.	CASKAAAYEQYF	TGTGCCAGCAAGGCGGCGGCCTACGAGCAGTACTTC
.	TRBJ1-4	TRBV20-1	many	CSAHHRVRGEKLFF	TGCAGTGCCCATCACCGGGTTCGGGGGGAAAAACTGTTTTTT
.	TRBJ2-5	TRBV7-9	few	CASSLAGEGAETQYF	TGTGCCAGCAGCTTAGCGGGAGAAGGCGCGGAGACCCAGTACTTC
TRBD1	TRBJ1-1	TRBV6-5	many	CASSKQGREAFF	TGTGCCAGCAGTAAACAGGGGAGGGAAGCTTTCTTT
.	TRBJ1-2	TRBV20-1	few	CSARDRGYPWGYTF	TGCAGTGCTAGAGATCGCGGTTACCCCTGGGGCTACACCTTC
.	TRBJ2-7	TRBV20-1	few	CSAVVLYEQYF	TGCAGTGCCGTGGTACTCTACGAGCAGTACTTC
.	TRBJ1-2	TRBV18	.	CASSPQGNGYTF	TGTGCCAGCTCACCTCAGGGGAATGGCTACACCTTC
TRBD1	TRBJ1-2	TRBV6-1	many	CASSAEPGTERGYTF	TGTGCCAGCAGTGCCGAACCTGGGACAGAGAGGGGCTACACCTTC
.	TRBJ2-7	TRBV7-2	many	CASSRIGSSYEQYF	TGTGCCAGCAGCCGTATTGGGAGCTCCTACGAGCAGTACTTC
TRBD1	TRBJ2-3	TRBV7-6	many	CASSLDRGPFTQYF	TGTGCCAGCAGCTTAGACAGGGGCCCCTTTACGCAGTATTTT
.	TRBJ2-3	TRBV10-3	many	CAISGPGLVLYF	TGTGCCATCAGTGGGCCGGGACTGGTTCTGTATTTT
.	TRBJ1-2	TRBV6-1	many	CASSELGLSYRYGYTF	TGTGCCAGCAGTGAACTAGGCTTGTCTTACCGGTATGGCTACACCTTC
.	TRBJ2-5	TRBV12-3/TRBV12-4	.	CASAQGTGETQYF	TGTGCCAGCGCGCAGGGTACGGGAGAGACCCAGTACTTC
.	TRBJ1-1	TRBV7-9	many	CASSLGAGGEEAFF	TGTGCCAGCAGCTTAGGGGCCGGAGGGGAGGAGGCTTTCTTT
TRBD2	TRBJ2-5	TRBV5-4	.	CASSRGTSGQETQYF	TGTGCCAGCAGCCGGGGGACTAGCGGGCAAGAGACCCAGTACTTC
.	TRBJ2-3	TRBV28	.	CASSLGRLGWDTDTQYF	TGTGCCAGCAGTTTAGGTCGTTTGGGGTGGGACACAGATACGCAGTATTTT
TRBD1	TRBJ1-2	TRBV7-2	.	CASSLVQGVGYTF	TGTGCCAGCAGCTTAGTACAGGGGGTTGGCTACACCTTC
.	TRBJ1-6	TRBV20-1	many	CSALSGNSPLHF	TGCAGTGCTTTGTCAGGCAATTCACCCCTCCACTTT
.	TRBJ2-6	TRBV19	.	CASSRGVAAGANVLTF	TGTGCCAGTAGTCGGGGTGTAGCGGCTGGGGCCAACGTCCTGACTTTC
TRBD1	TRBJ2-1	TRBV29-1	many	CSDWTGNEQFF	TGCAGCGACTGGACAGGGAACGAGCAGTTCTTC
.	TRBJ1-4	TRBV20-1	few	CSARDNANEKLFF	TGCAGTGCTAGGGACAACGCTAATGAAAAACTGTTTTTT
TRBD1	TRBJ2-7	TRBV20-1	few	CSARGDRRDEQYF	TGCAGTGCTAGAGGGGACAGGAGGGACGAGCAGTACTTC
TRBD2	TRBJ2-1	TRBV2	many	CASITGTSNEQFF	TGTGCCAGCATAACCGGGACTAGCAATGAGCAGTTCTTC
TRBD2	TRBJ2-2	TRBV4-2	many	CASSQEGSGGSNTGELFF	TGTGCCAGCAGCCAAGAAGGTAGCGGGGGATCGAACACCGGGGAGCTGTTTTTT
TRBD1	TRBJ2-5	TRBV29-1	.	CSVTGTGDQETQYF	TGCAGCGTAACCGGGACAGGGGACCAAGAGACCCAGTACTTC
TRBD1	TRBJ2-7	TRBV15	few	CATSRAGGNYEQYF	TGTGCCACCAGCAGGGCAGGGGGTAACTACGAGCAGTACTTC
.	TRBJ2-3	TRBV10-3	few	CATNQGTDTQYF	TGTGCCACCAATCAGGGAACAGATACGCAGTATTTT
TRBD1	TRBJ1-5	TRBV9	few	CASSVTGDQPQHF	TGTGCCAGCAGCGTAACAGGGGACCAGCCCCAGCATTTT
TRBD1	TRBJ2-3	TRBV9	many	CASSHESPPRGRTDTQYF	TGTGCCAGCAGCCATGAAAGCCCCCCCAGGGGGCGTACAGATACGCAGTATTTT
.	TRBJ2-2	TRBV9	many	CASSSALTGELFF	TGTGCCAGCAGCTCCGCGTTGACCGGGGAGCTGTTTTTT
.	TRBJ2-1	TRBV6-2/TRBV6-3	many	CAIGEYNEQFF	TGTGCCATAGGGGAGTACAATGAGCAGTTCTTC